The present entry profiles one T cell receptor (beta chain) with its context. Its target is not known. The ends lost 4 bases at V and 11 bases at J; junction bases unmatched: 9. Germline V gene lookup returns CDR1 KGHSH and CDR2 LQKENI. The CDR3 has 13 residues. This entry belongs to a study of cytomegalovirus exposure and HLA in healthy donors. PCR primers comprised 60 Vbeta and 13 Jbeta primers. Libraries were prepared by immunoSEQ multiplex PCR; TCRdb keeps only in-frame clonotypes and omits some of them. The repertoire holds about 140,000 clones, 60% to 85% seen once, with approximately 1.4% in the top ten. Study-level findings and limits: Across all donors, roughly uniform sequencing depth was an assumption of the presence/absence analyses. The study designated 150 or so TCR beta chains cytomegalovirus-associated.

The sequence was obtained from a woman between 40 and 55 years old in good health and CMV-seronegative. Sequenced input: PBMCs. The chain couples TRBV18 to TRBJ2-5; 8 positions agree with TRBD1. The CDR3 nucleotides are TGTGCCAGCTCACTAGCACAGGGGGAAGAGCAGTACTTC. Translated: CASSLAQGEEQYF.